The rows below give T cell receptor beta chains drawn from one sample of a study of blood T cell repertoires in COVID-19. The repertoire was sequenced with immunoSEQ multiplex PCR; TCRdb's copy has only in-frame clones and lacks some. The profile shows 300,000 to 400,000 clones, around 87% of them singletons. Sequenced: peripheral blood. The receptors shown here come from a man between 50 and 59 years old with active or convalescent COVID-19. Each CDR3 is given with its conserved first and last residue.

TRBJ2-1	TRBV11-2	19	CASGWGPGTSGGPYNEQFF
TRBJ1-1	TRBV28	14	CASSSEGAFTEAFF
TRBJ1-5	TRBV4-1	14	CASQRTGFGQPQHF
TRBJ2-1	TRBV7-8	13	CASSSLKINEQFF
TRBJ1-1	TRBV19	16	CASSIGAGGEDTEAFF
TRBJ2-6	TRBV6-5	15	CASSPLFSGANVLTF
TRBJ1-2	TRBV18	14	CASSPSGVGYGYTF
TRBJ1-3	TRBV6-2/TRBV6-3	14	CASSWDFSGNTIYF
TRBJ2-1	TRBV7-2	14	CASSLVGSYNEQFF
TRBJ2-2	TRBV29-1	17	CSVARGSGGASTGELFF
TRBJ1-4	TRBV2	15	CASSDGQGFNEKLFF
TRBJ1-3	TRBV7-9	15	CASSPPGFSGNTIYF
TRBJ2-1	TRBV5-1	15	CASSLTVPAYNEQFF
TRBJ1-4	TRBV5-1	15	CASSEWTDVGEKLFF
TRBJ1-5	TRBV12-3/TRBV12-4	13	CATSQGPHQPQHF
TRBJ2-1	TRBV20-1	11	CSAPRLNEQFF
TRBJ1-1	TRBV9	15	CASSVGGRMEGEAFF
TRBJ2-1	TRBV20-1	14	CSASGAGMYDEQFF
TRBJ1-2	TRBV7-9	16	CASSLDVLTGGYGYTF
TRBJ2-7	TRBV5-8	13	CASSLFQGYEQYF
TRBJ2-7	TRBV7-8	14	CASSVTRIPYEQYF
TRBJ1-6	TRBV30	13	CAWNQVPPSPLHF
TRBJ1-1	TRBV20-1	11	CSALRRLEAFF
TRBJ1-1	TRBV30	13	CAWSTTMNTEAFF
TRBJ2-7	TRBV6-1	15	CASSEPGQGNYEQYF